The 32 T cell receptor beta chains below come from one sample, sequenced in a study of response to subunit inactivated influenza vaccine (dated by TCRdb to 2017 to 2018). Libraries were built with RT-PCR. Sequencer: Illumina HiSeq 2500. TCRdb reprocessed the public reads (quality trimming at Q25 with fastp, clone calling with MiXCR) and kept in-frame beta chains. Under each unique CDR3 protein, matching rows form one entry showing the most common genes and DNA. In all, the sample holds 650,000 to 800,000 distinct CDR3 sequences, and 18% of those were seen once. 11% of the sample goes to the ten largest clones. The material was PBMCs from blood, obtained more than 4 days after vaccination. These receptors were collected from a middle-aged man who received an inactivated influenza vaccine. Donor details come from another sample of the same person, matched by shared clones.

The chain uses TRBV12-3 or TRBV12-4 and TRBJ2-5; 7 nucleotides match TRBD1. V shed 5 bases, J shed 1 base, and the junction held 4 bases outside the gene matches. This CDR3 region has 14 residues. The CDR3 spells CASSGGQTQETQYF. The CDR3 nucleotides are TGTGCCAGCAGTGGGGGACAGACCCAAGAGACCCAGTACTTC.

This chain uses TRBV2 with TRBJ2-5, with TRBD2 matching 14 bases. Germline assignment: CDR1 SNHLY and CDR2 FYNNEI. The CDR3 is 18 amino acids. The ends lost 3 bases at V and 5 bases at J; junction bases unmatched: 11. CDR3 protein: CASSEGLAGVGGRETQYF. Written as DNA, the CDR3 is TGTGCCAGCAGTGAGGGACTAGCGGGAGTGGGGGGGCGTGAGACCCAGTACTTC.

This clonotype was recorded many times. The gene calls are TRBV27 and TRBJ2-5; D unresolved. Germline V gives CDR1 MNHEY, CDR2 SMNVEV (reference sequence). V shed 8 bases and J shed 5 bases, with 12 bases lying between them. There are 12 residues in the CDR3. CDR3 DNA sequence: TGTGCCAGCCGAAATTACGAGGAGACCCAGTACTTC. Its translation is CASRNYEETQYF.

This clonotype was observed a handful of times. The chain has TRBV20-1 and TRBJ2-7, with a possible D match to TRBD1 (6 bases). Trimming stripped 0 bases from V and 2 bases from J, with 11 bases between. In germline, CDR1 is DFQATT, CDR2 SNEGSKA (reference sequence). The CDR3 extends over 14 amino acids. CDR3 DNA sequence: TGCAGTGCTAGAGAGGAAGGGGACACCTACGAGCAGTACTTC. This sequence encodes CSAREEGDTYEQYF.

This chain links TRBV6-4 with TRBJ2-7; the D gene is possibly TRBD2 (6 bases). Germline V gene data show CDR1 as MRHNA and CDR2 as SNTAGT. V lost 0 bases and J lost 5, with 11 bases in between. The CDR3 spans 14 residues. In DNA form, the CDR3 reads TGTGCCAGCAGTGACTCGGTTAGCGGAGACGAGCAGTACTTC. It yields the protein CASSDSVSGDEQYF.

CDR3 nucleotides: TGTGCCAGCAGAGCTAATCATTACACCGGGGAGCTGTTTTTT. As protein: CASRANHYTGELFF. The chain couples TRBV6-2 or TRBV6-3 to TRBJ2-2; D is undetermined. Deletions cut 6 bases from V and 3 bases from J, with 11 bases between. The CDR3 loop spans 14 amino acids. Germline V gene data show CDR1 as MNHEY and CDR2 as SVGEGT.

The CDR3 region has the DNA TGTGCCAGCAGTTTGGACAGCCCCGGTAACGGCTACACCTTC. As protein: CASSLDSPGNGYTF. The chain is built from TRBV12-3 or TRBV12-4 and TRBJ1-2; D perhaps matches TRBD1 (6 bases). The V gene lost 3 bases and the J gene lost 8 bases, with 16 bases spanning the gap. This CDR3 region has 14 residues.

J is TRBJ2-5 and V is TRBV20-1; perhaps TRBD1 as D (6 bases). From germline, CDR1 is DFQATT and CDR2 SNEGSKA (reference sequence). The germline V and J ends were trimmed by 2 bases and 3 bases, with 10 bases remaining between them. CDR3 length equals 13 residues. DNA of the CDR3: TGCAGTGCTAGATTCAAGGGGGAAGAGACCCAGTACTTC. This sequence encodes CSARFKGEETQYF.

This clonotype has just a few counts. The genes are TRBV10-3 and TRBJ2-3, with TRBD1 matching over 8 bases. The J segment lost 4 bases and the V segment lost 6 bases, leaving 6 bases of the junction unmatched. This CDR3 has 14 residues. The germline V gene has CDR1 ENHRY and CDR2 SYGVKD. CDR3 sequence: CAIRTRDRSDTQYF. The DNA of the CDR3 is TGTGCCATCAGAACCCGGGACAGGTCAGATACGCAGTATTTT.

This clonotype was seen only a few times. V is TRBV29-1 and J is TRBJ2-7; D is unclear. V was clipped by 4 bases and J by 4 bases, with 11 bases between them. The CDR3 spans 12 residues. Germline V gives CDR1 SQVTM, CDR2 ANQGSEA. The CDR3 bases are TGCAGCGTTGGACCCTCGGATTACGAGCAGTACTTC. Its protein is CSVGPSDYEQYF.

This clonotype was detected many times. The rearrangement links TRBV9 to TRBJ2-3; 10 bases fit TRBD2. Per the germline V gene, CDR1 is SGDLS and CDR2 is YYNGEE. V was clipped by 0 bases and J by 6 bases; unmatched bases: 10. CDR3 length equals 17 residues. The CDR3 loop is CASSVVGSGRTQDTQYF. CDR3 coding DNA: TGTGCCAGCAGCGTAGTTGGTAGCGGGAGGACCCAGGATACGCAGTATTTT.

The DNA of the CDR3 is TGTGCCAGCAGCTTACTTACAAGCGGACCCGCGAATACGCAGTATTTT. This encodes CASSLLTSGPANTQYF. The chain recombines TRBV7-9 with TRBJ2-3; perhaps TRBD2 as D (5 bases). This CDR3 region has 16 residues. Germline-derived CDR1 and CDR2 are SEHNR and FQNEAQ (reference sequence). The V end was cut by 2 bases, the J end by 7 bases, with 19 bases between.

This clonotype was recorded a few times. The CDR3 spells CSVQGEGYEQYF. CDR3 DNA: TGCAGCGTTCAGGGGGAGGGTTACGAGCAGTACTTC. The V and J genes are TRBV29-1 and TRBJ2-7; D may be TRBD1 or TRBD2 (7 bases each). V lost 5 bases to trimming and J lost 4 bases, with 12 bases between them. The CDR3 runs 12 residues. Germline V CDR1 and CDR2: SQVTM, ANQGSEA.

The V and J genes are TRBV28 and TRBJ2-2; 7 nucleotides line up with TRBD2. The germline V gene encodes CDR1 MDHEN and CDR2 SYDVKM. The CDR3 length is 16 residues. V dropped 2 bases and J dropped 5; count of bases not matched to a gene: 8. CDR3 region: CASSLRPGRDTGELFF. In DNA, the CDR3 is TGTGCCAGCAGTTTACGGCCGGGGAGGGATACCGGGGAGCTGTTTTTT.

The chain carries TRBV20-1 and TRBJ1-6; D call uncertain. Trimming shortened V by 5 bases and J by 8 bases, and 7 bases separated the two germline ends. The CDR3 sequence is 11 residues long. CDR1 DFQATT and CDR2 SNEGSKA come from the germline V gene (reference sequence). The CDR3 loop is CSAGQDSPLHF. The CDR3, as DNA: TGCAGTGCTGGCCAGGATTCACCCCTCCACTTT.

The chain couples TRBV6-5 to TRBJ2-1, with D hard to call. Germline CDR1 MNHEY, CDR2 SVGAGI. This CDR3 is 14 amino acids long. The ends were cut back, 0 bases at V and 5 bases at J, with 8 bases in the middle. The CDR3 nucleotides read TGTGCCAGCAGTTACTCGAGCCAGAACAATGAGCAGTTCTTC. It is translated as CASSYSSQNNEQFF.

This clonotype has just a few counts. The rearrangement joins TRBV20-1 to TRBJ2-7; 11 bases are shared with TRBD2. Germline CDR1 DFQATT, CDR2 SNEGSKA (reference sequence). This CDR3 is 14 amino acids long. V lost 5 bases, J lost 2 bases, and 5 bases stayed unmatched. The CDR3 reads CSAFTSGGTYEQYF. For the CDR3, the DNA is TGCAGTGCTTTTACTAGCGGGGGTACCTACGAGCAGTACTTC.

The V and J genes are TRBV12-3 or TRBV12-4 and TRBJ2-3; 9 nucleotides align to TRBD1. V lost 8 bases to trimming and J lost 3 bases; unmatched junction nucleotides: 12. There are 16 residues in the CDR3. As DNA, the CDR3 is TGTGCCAGCGGGACCCGGACAGGGGAGCATACAGATACGCAGTATTTT. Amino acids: CASGTRTGEHTDTQYF.

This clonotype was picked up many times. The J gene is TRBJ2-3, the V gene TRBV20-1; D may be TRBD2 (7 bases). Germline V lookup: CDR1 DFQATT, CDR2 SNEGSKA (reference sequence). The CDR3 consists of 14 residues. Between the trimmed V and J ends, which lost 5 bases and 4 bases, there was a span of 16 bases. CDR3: CSAGGGSGADTQYF. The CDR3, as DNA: TGCAGTGCTGGGGGGGGCAGCGGCGCAGATACGCAGTATTTT.

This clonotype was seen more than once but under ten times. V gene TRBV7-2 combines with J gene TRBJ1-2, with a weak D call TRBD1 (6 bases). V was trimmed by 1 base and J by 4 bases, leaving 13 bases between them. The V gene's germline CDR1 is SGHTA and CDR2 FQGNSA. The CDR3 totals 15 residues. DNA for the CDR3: TGTGCCAGCAGCTTAGTAGAGGGGGTAGGCTATGGCTACACCTTC. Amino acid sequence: CASSLVEGVGYGYTF.

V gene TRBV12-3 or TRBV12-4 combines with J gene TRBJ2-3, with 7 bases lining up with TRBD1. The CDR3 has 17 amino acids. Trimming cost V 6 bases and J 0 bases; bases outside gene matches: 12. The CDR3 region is CASSSHRGQFSTDTQYF. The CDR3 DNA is TGTGCCAGCAGCTCACACAGGGGACAGTTTAGCACAGATACGCAGTATTTT.

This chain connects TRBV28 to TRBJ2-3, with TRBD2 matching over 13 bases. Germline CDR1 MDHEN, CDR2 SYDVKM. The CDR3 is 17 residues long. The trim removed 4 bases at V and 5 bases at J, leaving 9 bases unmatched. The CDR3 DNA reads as TGTGCCAGCAGTTCCGAACTAGCGGGGGGGCTGATAGATACGCAGTATTTT. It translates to CASSSELAGGLIDTQYF.

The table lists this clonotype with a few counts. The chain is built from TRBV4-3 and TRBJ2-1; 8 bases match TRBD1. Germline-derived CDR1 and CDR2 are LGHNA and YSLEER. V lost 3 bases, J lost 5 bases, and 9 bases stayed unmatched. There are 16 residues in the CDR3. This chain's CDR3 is CASSQLTGVDNNEQFF. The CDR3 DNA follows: TGCGCCAGCAGCCAGCTGACAGGGGTCGATAACAATGAGCAGTTCTTC.

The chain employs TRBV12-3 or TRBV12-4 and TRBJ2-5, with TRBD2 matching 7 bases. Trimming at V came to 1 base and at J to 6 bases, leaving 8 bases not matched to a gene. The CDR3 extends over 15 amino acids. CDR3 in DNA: TGTGCCAGCAGTTTAGGGACTAGAAGGGCGAAGACCCAGTACTTC. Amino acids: CASSLGTRRAKTQYF.

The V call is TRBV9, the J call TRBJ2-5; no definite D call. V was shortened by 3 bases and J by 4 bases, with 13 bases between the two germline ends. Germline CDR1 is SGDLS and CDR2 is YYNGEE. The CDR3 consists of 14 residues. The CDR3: CASSEDAILETQYF. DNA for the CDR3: TGTGCCAGCAGCGAGGATGCGATTCTAGAGACCCAGTACTTC.

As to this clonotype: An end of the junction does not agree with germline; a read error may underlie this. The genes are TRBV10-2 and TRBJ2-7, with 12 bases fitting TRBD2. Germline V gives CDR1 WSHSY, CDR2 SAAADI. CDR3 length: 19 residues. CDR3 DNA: TGCGCCAGCAGTCACAGATTACTAGCGGGGGGCGCTTATCGGAGCGAGCACTACTTC. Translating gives CASSHRLLAGGAYRSEHYF.

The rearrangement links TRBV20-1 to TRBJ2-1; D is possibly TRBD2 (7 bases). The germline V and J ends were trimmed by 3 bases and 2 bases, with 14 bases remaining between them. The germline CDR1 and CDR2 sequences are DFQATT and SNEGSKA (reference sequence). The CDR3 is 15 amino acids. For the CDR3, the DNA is TGCAGTGCTAGTATCCTCGGGGGGCCCTACAATGAGCAGTTCTTC. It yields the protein CSASILGGPYNEQFF.

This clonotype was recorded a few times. This CDR3 reads CSAKTGSTGELFF. The CDR3 region has the DNA TGCAGTGCTAAGACAGGGAGCACCGGGGAGCTGTTTTTT. The chain couples TRBV20-1 to TRBJ2-2, with 7 positions matching TRBD1. The CDR3 contains 13 residues. V lost 4 bases to trimming and J lost 4 bases; unmatched junction nucleotides: 3. Germline CDR1 DFQATT, CDR2 SNEGSKA (reference sequence).

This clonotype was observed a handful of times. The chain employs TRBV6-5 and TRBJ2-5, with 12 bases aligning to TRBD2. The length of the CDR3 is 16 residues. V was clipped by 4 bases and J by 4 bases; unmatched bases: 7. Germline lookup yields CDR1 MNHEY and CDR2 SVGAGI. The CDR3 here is CASSFRLAGEGETQYF. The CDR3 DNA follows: TGTGCCAGCAGTTTCCGACTAGCGGGAGAAGGAGAGACCCAGTACTTC.

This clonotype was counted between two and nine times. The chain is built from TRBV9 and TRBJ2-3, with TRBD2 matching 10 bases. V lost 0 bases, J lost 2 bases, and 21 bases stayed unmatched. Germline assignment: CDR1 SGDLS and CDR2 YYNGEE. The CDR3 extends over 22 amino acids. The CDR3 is CASSVDPLGSGGPLQYTDTQYF. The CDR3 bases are TGTGCCAGCAGCGTAGACCCCCTAGGTAGCGGGGGGCCACTCCAATACACAGATACGCAGTATTTT.

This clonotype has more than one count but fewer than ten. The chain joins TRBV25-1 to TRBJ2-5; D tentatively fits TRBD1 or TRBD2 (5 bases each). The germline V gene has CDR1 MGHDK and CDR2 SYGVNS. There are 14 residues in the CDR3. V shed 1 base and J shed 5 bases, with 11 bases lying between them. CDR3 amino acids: CASSEWGNRETQYF. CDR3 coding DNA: TGTGCCAGCAGTGAATGGGGGAATAGGGAGACCCAGTACTTC.

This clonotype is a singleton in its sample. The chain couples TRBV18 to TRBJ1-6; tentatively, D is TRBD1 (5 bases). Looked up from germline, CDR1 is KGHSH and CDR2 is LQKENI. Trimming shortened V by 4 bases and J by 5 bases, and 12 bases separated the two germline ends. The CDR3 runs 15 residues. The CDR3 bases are TGTGCCAGCTCACTCGGGACGTCGAATAATTCACCCCTCCACTTT. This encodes CASSLGTSNNSPLHF.